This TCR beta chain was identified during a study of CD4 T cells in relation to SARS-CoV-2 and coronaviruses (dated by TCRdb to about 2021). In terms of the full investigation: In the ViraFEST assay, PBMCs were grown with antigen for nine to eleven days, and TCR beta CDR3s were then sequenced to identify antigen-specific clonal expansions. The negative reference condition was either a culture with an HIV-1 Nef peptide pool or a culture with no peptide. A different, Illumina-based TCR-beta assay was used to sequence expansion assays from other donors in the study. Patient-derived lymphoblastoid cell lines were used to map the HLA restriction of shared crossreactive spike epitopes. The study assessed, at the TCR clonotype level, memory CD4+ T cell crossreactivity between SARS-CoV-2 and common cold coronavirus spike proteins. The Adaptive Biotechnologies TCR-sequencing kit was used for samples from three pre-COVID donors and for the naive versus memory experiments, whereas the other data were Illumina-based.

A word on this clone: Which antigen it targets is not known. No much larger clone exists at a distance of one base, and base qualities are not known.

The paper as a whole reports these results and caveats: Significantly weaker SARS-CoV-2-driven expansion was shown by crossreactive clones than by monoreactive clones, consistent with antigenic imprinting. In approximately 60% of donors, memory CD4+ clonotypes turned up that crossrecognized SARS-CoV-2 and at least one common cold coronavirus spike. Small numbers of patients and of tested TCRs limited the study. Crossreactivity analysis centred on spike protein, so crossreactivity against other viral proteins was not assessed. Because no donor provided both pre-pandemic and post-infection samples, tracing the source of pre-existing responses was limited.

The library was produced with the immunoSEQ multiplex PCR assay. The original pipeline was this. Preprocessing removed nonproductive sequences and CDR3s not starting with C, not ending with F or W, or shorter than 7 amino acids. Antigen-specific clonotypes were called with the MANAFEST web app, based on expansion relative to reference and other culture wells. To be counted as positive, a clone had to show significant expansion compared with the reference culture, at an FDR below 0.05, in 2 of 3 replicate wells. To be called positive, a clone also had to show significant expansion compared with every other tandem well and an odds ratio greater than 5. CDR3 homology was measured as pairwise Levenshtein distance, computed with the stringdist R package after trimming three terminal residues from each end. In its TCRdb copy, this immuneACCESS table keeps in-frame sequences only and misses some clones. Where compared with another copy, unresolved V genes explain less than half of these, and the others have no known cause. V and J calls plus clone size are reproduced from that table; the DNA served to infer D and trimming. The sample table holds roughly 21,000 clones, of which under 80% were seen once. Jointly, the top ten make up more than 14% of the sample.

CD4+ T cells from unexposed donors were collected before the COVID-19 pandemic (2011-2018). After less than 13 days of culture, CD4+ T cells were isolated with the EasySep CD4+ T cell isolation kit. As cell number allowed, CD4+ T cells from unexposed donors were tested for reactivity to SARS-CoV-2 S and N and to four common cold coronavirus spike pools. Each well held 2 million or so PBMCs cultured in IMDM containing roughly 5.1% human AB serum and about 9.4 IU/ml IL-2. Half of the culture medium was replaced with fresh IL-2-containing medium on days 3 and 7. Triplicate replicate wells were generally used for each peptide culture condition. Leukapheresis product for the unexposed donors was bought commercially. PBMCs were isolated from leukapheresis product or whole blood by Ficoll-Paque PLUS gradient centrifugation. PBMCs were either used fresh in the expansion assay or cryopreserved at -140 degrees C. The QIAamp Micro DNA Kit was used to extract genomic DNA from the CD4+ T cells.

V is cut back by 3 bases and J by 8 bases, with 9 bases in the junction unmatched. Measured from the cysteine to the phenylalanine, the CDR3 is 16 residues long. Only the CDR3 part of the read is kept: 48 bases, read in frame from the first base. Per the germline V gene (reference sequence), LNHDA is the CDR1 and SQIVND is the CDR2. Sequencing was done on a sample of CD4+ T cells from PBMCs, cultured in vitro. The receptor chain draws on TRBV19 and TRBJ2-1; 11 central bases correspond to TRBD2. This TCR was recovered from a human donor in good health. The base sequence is TGTGCCAGTAGTATGGGCGGGACTAGCGGATGGCATGAGCAGTTCTTC. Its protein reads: CASSMGGTSGWHEQFF.